Presented here are 20 T cell receptor beta chains from one specimen sequenced in a study of OX40 agonist ivuxolimab in advanced cancers. Library method: the immunoSEQ multiplex PCR assay. TCRdb re-hosts the immuneACCESS table, in-frame sequences only. Its copies lack some clones; in the studies checked, an unresolved V gene accounts for under half of them, and the cause for the rest is not known. A total of 45,000 to 60,000 clones appear in this sample, approximately 90% of them only once. Roughly 12% of the sample is held by the ten biggest clonotypes. The specimen comprised CD4+ or CD8+ T cells sorted from blood, sampled in a trial of the OX40 agonist ivuxolimab. The receptors come from an adult with an advanced solid tumor such as melanoma, head and neck, liver or kidney cancer.

The chain has TRBV28 and TRBJ2-1; 8 bases match TRBD1. CDR3 length: 13 residues. Germline values: CDR1 MDHEN, CDR2 SYDVKM. With V trimmed by 5 bases and J by 14 bases, 11 bases remained unmatched. The CDR3 bases are TGTGCCAGCAGTACCCCCCTCAGGGGGCCAAAGTTCTTC. This encodes CASSTPLRGPKFF.

J is TRBJ2-7 and V is TRBV10-2; D is unclear. Looked up from germline, CDR1 is WSHSY and CDR2 is SAAADI. The CDR3 extends over 11 amino acids. V was clipped by 3 bases and J by 13 bases, with 13 bases between them. The CDR3 bases are TGCGCCAGCAGTGATGGTAGTCCCCCCTACTTC. Amino acids: CASSDGSPPYF.

This clone has just one count. The rearrangement links TRBV7-6 to TRBJ2-2, with D possibly being TRBD1 (6 bases). The ends were cut back, 5 bases at V and 0 bases at J, with 19 bases in the middle. Germline assignment: CDR1 SGHVS and CDR2 FNYEAQ. The CDR3 runs to 18 residues. DNA of the CDR3: TGTGCCAGCAGCCTCGCCGCGGACAGTTACCCGAACACCGGGGAGCTGTTTTTT. Translated, it gives CASSLAADSYPNTGELFF.

This chain uses TRBV19 with TRBJ1-5, with D tentatively TRBD1 (5 bases). V was pared by 6 bases and J by 9 bases, with 12 bases between. The CDR3 is 12 residues long. Per germline, CDR1 LNHDA and CDR2 SQIVND (reference sequence). In DNA form, the CDR3 reads TGTGCCAGTAGCAAGGGGTCAGGGCCCCAGCATTTT. Protein sequence: CASSKGSGPQHF.

The genes are TRBV28 and TRBJ1-5, with 9 bases identical to TRBD1. Germline CDR1 is MDHEN and CDR2 is SYDVKM. The V gene end was trimmed by 2 bases and the J gene end by 7 bases; junction bases not matched to a gene: 9. The CDR3 runs 16 residues. CDR3 DNA: TGTGCCAGCAGTTTAAAGGGACAGGGCAAAGGGCAGCCCCAGCATTTT. Its protein is CASSLKGQGKGQPQHF.

The gene calls are TRBV5-1 and TRBJ1-1; TRBD1 agrees at 8 bases. CDR3 length: 13 residues. Germline V gives CDR1 SGHRS, CDR2 YFSETQ. J was trimmed by 4 bases and V by 4 bases; bases with no gene match: 3. The CDR3 DNA sequence: TGCGCCAGCAGCCTCACAGGGGGCACTGAAGCTTTCTTT. Amino acids: CASSLTGGTEAFF.

This chain uses TRBV5-1 with TRBJ2-1; no firm D call. Trimming shortened V by 0 bases and J by 2 bases, and 9 bases separated the two germline ends. Germline CDR1 is SGHRS and CDR2 is YFSETQ. The CDR3 contains 15 residues. The CDR3 DNA reads as TGCGCCAGCAGCTTGGATTTCTTTCCCTACAATGAGCAGTTCTTC. Encoded protein: CASSLDFFPYNEQFF.

The chain combines TRBV10-3 with TRBJ2-5, with D unclear. Trimming took 4 bases from V and 2 from J, leaving 5 bases between them. CDR3 length: 12 residues. CDR1 and CDR2 (germline): ENHRY, SYGVKD. As DNA, the CDR3 is TGTGCCATCAGTGTTACGCAAGAGACCCAGTACTTC. Amino acids: CAISVTQETQYF.

V is TRBV27 and J is TRBJ2-2; D possibly corresponds to TRBD1 (5 bases). The CDR3 covers 17 residues. Trimming removed 10 bases at V and 1 base at J, with 22 bases between. Germline V gene sequence: CDR1 MNHEY, CDR2 SMNVEV (reference sequence). The CDR3 sequence is CATTPMWQGLNTGELFF. The CDR3 bases are TGTGCCACCACGCCGATGTGGCAGGGCCTGAACACCGGGGAGCTGTTTTTT.

In nucleotides, the CDR3 is TGTGCCAGCAGCCGCATTTTGGGGGGCGGTGAGCAGTTCTTC. Amino acids: CASSRILGGGEQFF. The chain links TRBV4-2 to TRBJ2-1; D could derive from TRBD1 or TRBD2 (6 bases each). Germline V gene data show CDR1 as LGHNA and CDR2 as YNFKEQ. V dropped 4 bases and J dropped 9 bases, with 16 bases sitting between them. The CDR3 covers 14 residues.

The chain combines TRBV4-2 with TRBJ2-5, with D unclear. The germline V gene has CDR1 LGHNA and CDR2 YNFKEQ. CDR3 length: 14 amino acids. V lost 5 bases and J lost 2, with 12 bases in between. DNA of the CDR3: TGTGCCAGCAGCTTGGAGTTCCTACAAGAGACCCAGTACTTC. Translating it yields CASSLEFLQETQYF.

J is TRBJ1-6 and V is TRBV7-9, with a weak D call TRBD1 (6 bases). V was clipped by 5 bases and J by 5 bases, with 7 bases between them. This CDR3 region has 13 residues. Germline CDR1 and CDR2: SEHNR and FQNEAQ (reference sequence). The CDR3, as DNA: TGTGCCAGCAGCCGGACAGATAATTCACCCCTCCACTTT. Residues: CASSRTDNSPLHF.

This chain links TRBV19 with TRBJ2-3; D perhaps matches TRBD2 (5 bases). This CDR3 contains 16 residues. Germline V lookup: CDR1 LNHDA, CDR2 SQIVND (reference sequence). V was clipped by 6 bases and J by 1 base, with 17 bases between them. The CDR3, as DNA: TGTGCCAGTAGCCACCGGTGGGGAGTGGGCACAGATACGCAGTATTTT. Translation: CASSHRWGVGTDTQYF.

V usage is TRBV5-1 and J usage is TRBJ1-5; D is perhaps TRBD1 (5 bases). Germline CDR1 SGHRS, CDR2 YFSETQ. CDR3 size: 16 residues. V dropped 4 bases and J dropped 5 bases, with 19 bases sitting between them. Here the CDR3 reads CASSPGGAGGDQPQHF. CDR3 nucleotides: TGCGCCAGCAGCCCGGGTGGGGCCGGGGGAGATCAGCCCCAGCATTTT.

This clone appeared a single time. V and J are TRBV27 and TRBJ2-1; TRBD2 matches at 8 bases. CDR1 and CDR2 from the germline V gene are MNHEY and SMNVEV (reference sequence). This CDR3 has 15 amino acids. Trimming removed 4 bases from V and 4 bases from J; junction bases left unmatched: 6. The DNA of the CDR3 is TGTGCCAGCAGTTCAGAGCGGGGGCCGTACAATGAGCAGTTCTTC. Protein sequence: CASSSERGPYNEQFF.

This chain links TRBV18 with TRBJ2-7; 8 bases align to TRBD1. The CDR3 totals 12 residues. Germline CDR1 KGHSH, CDR2 LQKENI. V shed 3 bases and J 5 bases; nucleotides not matched to a gene: 0. CDR3: CASSPDRDEQYF. The DNA for the CDR3 is TGTGCCAGCTCACCGGACAGGGACGAGCAGTACTTC.

The chain uses TRBV6-1 and TRBJ2-7; D is perhaps TRBD2 (5 bases). The V end lost 10 bases, the J end lost 0 bases, and 16 bases lay between the germline ends. CDR3 length: 14 amino acids. Germline V lookup: CDR1 MNHNS, CDR2 SASEGT. The CDR3 region has the DNA TGTGCCACTCGGGGTACGACGTTCTCCTACGAGCAGTACTTC. Encoded protein: CATRGTTFSYEQYF.

CDR3 nucleotide sequence: TGTGCCAGCAGCTTGAGGGCCGGGACAGATACGCAGTATTTT. Residues: CASSLRAGTDTQYF. The chain combines TRBV5-6 with TRBJ2-3, with unresolved D. Trimming removed 1 base at V and 3 bases at J, with 9 bases between. CDR1 and CDR2 from the germline V gene are SGHDT and YYEEEE. This CDR3 spans 14 amino acids.

The chain couples TRBV20-1 to TRBJ2-1, with D uncertain. There are 11 residues in the CDR3. Germline V CDR1 and CDR2: DFQATT, SNEGSKA (reference sequence). The ends were cut back, 6 bases at V and 2 bases at J, with 5 bases in the middle. The CDR3, as DNA: TGCAGTGCGCCCCCCTACAATGAGCAGTTCTTC. This encodes CSAPPYNEQFF.

As regards this clone: Other DNA sequences within the sample encode an identical CDR3. The genes are TRBV28 and TRBJ1-2; 8 nucleotides line up with TRBD1. V was clipped by 2 bases and J by 3 bases; unmatched bases: 8. Germline values: CDR1 MDHEN, CDR2 SYDVKM. The length of the CDR3 is 16 residues. CDR3 DNA: TGTGCCAGCAGTTTAGCCGACAGGGGCGGAGACTATGGCTACACCTTC. This encodes CASSLADRGGDYGYTF.